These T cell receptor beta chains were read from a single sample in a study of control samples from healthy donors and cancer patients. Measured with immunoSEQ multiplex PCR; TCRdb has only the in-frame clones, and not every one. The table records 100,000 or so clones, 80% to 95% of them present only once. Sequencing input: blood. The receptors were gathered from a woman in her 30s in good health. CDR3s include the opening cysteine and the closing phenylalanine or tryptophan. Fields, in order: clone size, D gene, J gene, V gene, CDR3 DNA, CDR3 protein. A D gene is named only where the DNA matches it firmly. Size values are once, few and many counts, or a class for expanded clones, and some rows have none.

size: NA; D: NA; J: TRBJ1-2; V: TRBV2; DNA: TGTGCCAGCAGCGTCGGGGGGGCGCTATCTAACTATGGCTACACCTTC; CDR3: CASSVGGALSNYGYTF
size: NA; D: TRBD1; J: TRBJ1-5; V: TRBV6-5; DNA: TGTGCCAGCAGACCCGACAGGGGGGGCAATCAGCCCCAGCATTTT; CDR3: CASRPDRGGNQPQHF
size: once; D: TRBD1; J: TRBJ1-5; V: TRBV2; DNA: TGTGCCAGCACCGCTGCCGGGACAGGGATGGATCAGCCCCAGCATTTT; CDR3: CASTAAGTGMDQPQHF
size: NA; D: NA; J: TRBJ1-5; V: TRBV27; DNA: TGTGCCAGCAGTTTATCCCTACCGGGATTAAGGGGTCAGCCCCAGCATTTT; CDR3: CASSLSLPGLRGQPQHF
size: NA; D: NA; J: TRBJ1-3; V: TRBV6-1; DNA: TGTGCCAGCAGTGAAGCGCACGGCGGGAGCTCTGGAAACACCATATATTTT; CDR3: CASSEAHGGSSGNTIYF
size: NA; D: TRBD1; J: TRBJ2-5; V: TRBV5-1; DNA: TGCGCCAGCAGCGTCCATCGGACAGGGACTGAGGAGACCCAGTACTTC; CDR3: CASSVHRTGTEETQYF
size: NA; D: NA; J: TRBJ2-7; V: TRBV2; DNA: TGTGCCAGCAGACAACAGAGGAATGGTGGCGAGCAGTACTTC; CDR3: CASRQQRNGGEQYF
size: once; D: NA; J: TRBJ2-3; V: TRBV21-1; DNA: TGTGCCAGCAGCAAATTAGTCGGGGGGGCTACTAGCACAGATACGCAGTATTTT; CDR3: CASSKLVGGATSTDTQYF
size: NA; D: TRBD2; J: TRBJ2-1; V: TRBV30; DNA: TGTGCCTGGAGTGTGGTAGCGGGGGGGAATGAGCAGTTCTTC; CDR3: CAWSVVAGGNEQFF
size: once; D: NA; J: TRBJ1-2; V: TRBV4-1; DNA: TGCGCCAGTTGTGCTTCGCAGGCTCTTAACTATGGCTACACCTTC; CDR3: CASCASQALNYGYTF
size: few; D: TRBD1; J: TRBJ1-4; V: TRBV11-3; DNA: TGTGCCAGCAGCTTAGATTCCGGGACAGATAATGAAAAACTGTTTTTT; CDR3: CASSLDSGTDNEKLFF
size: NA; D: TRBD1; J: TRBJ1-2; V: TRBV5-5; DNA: TGTGCCAGCAGCCCAGGACAGGGCACTAACTATGGCTACACCTTC; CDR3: CASSPGQGTNYGYTF
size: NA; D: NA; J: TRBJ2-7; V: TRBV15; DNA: TGTGCCACCAGCAGAGGTTTATCGGGGGCCCTCTCCGAGCAGTACTTC; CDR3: CATSRGLSGALSEQYF
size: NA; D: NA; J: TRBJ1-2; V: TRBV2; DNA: TGTGCCAGCAGTGGGCAGGCTCTCTATGGCTACACCTTC; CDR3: CASSGQALYGYTF
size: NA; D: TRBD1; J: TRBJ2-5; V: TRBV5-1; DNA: TGCGCCAGCAGTCCCGGACAGGGTGTTAGGTTGACCCAGTACTTC; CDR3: CASSPGQGVRLTQYF
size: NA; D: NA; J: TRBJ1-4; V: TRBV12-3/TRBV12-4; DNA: TGTGCCAGCAGTGTGAGGCGGAATGAAAAACTGTTTTTT; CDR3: CASSVRRNEKLFF
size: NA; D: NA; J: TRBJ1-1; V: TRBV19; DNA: TGTGCCAGTAATCATGGGACGGAGACTGAAGCTTTCTTT; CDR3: CASNHGTETEAFF
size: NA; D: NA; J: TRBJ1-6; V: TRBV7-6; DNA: TGTGCCAGCAGCTTAGATAAAAGGGGAGCCAATTCACCCCTCCACTTT; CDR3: CASSLDKRGANSPLHF
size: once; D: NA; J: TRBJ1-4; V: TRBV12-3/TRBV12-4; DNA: TGTGCCACCCTACGTAGCTCTAATGAAAAACTGTTTTTT; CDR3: CATLRSSNEKLFF
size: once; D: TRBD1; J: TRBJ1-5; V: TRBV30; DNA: TGTGCCTGGAGTGCCGGGACAGGGGGCCAGCCCCAGCATTTT; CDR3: CAWSAGTGGQPQHF
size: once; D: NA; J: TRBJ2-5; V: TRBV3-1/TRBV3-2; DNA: TGTGCCAGCAGCCCTCGACTAGGCGGGACCCAGTACTTC; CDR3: CASSPRLGGTQYF
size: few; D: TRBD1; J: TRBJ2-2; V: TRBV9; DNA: TGTGCCAGCAGCGCGGGACAGCTCAGCTCCGGGGAGCTGTTTTTT; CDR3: CASSAGQLSSGELFF
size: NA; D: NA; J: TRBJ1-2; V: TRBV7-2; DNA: TGTGCCAGCAGCCAGCGGCCCACCGGCTATGGCTACACCTTC; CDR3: CASSQRPTGYGYTF
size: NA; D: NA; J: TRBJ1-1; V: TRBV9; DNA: TGTGCCAGCAGCGTAGGGACAGTTCGCGCTGAAGCTTTCTTT; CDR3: CASSVGTVRAEAFF
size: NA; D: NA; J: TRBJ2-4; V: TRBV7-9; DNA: TGTGCCAGCAGCTTAGCGGGCACCTTGGGGAACATTCAGTACTTC; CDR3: CASSLAGTLGNIQYF
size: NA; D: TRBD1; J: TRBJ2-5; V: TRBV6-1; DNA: TGTGCCAGCAGTGCTGGGACAGGAACGTTACCGCTGAGGGAGACCCAGTACTTC; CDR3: CASSAGTGTLPLRETQYF
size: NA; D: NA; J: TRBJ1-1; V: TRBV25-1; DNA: TGTGCCAGCAGTAGTGGGGGGGGAGTCATGAACACTGAAGCTTTCTTT; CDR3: CASSSGGGVMNTEAFF
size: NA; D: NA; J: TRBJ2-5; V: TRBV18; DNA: TGTGCCAGCTCACCACGGGAAGAGACCCAGTACTTC; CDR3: CASSPREETQYF
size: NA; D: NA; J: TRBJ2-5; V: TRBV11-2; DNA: TGTGCCAGCAGCTCCAATACGTACCCCAGGGAGACCCAGTACTTC; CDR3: CASSSNTYPRETQYF
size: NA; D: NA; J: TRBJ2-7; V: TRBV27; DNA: TGTGCCAGCAGTCCGCGGACTGATTCCTACGAGCAGTACTTC; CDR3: CASSPRTDSYEQYF
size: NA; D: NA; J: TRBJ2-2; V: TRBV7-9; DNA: TGTGCCAGCAGCCCACAGGGCTCCATCGGGGAGCTGTTTTTT; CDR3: CASSPQGSIGELFF
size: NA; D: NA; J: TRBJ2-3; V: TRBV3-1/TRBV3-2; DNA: TGTGCCAGCAGCCAAGATGGGGGATGGGGGCGGAATACGCAGTATTTT; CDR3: CASSQDGGWGRNTQYF
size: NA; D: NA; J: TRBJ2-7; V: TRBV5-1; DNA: TGCGCCAGCAGCTTGAGGCAGAGCGGAGGGGGGGCGAGCGAGCAGTACTTC; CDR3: CASSLRQSGGGASEQYF
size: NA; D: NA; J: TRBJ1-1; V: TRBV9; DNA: TGTGCCAGCAGCGTAGCCACGGAACCGACTGAAGCTTTCTTT; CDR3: CASSVATEPTEAFF
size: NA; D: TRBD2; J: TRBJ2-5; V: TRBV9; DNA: TGTGCCAGCAGCGTAGGGACTAGCGGGGGAGGAGAGACCCAGTACTTC; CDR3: CASSVGTSGGGETQYF
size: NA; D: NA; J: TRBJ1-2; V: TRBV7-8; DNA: TGTGCCAGCAGCTCTGACTCAGGTGGCTACACCTTC; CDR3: CASSSDSGGYTF
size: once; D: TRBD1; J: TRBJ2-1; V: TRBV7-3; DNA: TGTGCCAGCAGCCGACAGGGAAGCTCCTACAATGAGCAGTTCTTC; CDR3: CASSRQGSSYNEQFF
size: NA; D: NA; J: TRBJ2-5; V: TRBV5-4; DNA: TGTGCCAGCAGCCCGGGGGGGCTAGACAGGGGCGGGGAGACCCAGTACTTC; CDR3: CASSPGGLDRGGETQYF
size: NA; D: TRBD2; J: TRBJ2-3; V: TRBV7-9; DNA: TGTGCCAGCAGCTCCTCCGGGGGGTGGGAAACAGATACGCAGTATTTT; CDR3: CASSSSGGWETDTQYF
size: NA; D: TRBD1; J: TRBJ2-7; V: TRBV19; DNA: TGTGCCAGTAGTCCCCGGGACAGGGCCTCCTACGAGCAGTACTTC; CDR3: CASSPRDRASYEQYF
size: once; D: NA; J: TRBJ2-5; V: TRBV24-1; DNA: TGTGCCACCAGTGATCCCGGGCTTCCCGGAGAGACCCAGTACTTC; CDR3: CATSDPGLPGETQYF
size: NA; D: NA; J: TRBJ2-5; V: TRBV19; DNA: TGTGCCAGTAGTATAGCCTCCCTGGCAGGGAGGGGGCAAGAGACCCAGTACTTC; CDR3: CASSIASLAGRGQETQYF
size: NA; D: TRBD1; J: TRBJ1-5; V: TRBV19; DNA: TGTGCCAGTAGTATAGGCAGGGGGGGTCAGCCCCAGCATTTT; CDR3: CASSIGRGGQPQHF
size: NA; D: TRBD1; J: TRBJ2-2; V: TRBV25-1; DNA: TGTGCCAGCAGTGCGGCCGGGACAGGGACCACCGGGGAGCTGTTTTTT; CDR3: CASSAAGTGTTGELFF
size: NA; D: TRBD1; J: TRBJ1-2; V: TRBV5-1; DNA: TGCGCCAGCAGCCCCAGGACAGGGGGAGATTATGGCTACACCTTC; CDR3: CASSPRTGGDYGYTF